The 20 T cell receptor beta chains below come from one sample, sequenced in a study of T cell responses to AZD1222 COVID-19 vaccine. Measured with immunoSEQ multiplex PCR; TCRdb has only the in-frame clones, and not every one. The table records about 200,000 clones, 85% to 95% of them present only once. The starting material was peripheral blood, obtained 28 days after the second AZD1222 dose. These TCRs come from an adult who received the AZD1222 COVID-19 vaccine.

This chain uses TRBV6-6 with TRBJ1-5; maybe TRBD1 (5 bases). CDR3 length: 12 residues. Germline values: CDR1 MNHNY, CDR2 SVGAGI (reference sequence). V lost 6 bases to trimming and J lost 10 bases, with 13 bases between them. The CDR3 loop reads CASRTPGTPQHF. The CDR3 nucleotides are TGTGCCAGCAGAACGCCCGGGACCCCCCAGCATTTT.

CDR3 amino acids: CASSLQLAGGPSGNEQFF. CDR3 nucleotides: TGCGCCAGCAGCTTGCAACTAGCGGGGGGGCCATCTGGCAATGAGCAGTTCTTC. The chain is built from TRBV5-1 and TRBJ2-1, with 13 bases that match TRBD2. Per germline, CDR1 SGHRS and CDR2 YFSETQ. The CDR3 is made up of 18 amino acids. Trimming removed 1 base from V and 6 bases from J; junction bases left unmatched: 10.

As DNA, the CDR3 is TGTGCCAGCAGTTTCTCGGCTTCTAACTATGGCTACACCTTC. This gives the protein CASSFSASNYGYTF. The chain joins TRBV28 to TRBJ1-2; no firm D call. V lost 3 bases, J lost 0 bases, and 8 bases lay in between. The CDR3 is made up of 14 amino acids. The germline V gene has CDR1 MDHEN and CDR2 SYDVKM.

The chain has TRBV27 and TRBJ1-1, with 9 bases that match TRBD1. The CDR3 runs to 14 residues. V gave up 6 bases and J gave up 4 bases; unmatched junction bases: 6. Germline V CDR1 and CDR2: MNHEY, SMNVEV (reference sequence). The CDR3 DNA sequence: TGTGCCAGCAGATTCCTGGACAGGGGCACTGAAGCTTTCTTT. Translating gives CASRFLDRGTEAFF.

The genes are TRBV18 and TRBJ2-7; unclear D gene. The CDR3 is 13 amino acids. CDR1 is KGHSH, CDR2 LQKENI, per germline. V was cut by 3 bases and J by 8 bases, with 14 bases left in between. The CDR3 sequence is CASSPPSQVQQYF. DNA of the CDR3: TGTGCCAGCTCACCTCCTAGTCAAGTCCAGCAGTACTTC.

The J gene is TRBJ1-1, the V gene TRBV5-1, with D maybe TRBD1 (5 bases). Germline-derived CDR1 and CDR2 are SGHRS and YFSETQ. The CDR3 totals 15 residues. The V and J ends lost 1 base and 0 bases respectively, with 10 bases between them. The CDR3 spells CASSLRGALNTEAFF. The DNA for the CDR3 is TGCGCCAGCAGCTTGAGGGGTGCGCTGAACACTGAAGCTTTCTTT.

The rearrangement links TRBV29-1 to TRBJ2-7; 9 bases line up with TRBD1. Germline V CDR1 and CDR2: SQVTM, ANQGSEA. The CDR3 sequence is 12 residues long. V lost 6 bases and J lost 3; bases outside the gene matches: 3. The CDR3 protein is CSVGQGGYEQYF. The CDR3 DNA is TGCAGCGTGGGACAGGGTGGCTACGAGCAGTACTTC.

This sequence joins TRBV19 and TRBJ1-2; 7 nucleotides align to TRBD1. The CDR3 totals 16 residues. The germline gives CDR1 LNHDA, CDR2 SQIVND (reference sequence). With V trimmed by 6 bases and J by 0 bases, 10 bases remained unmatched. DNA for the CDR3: TGTGCCAGTAGCCTCAACTCAGGGGGTGCTAACTATGGCTACACCTTC. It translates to CASSLNSGGANYGYTF.

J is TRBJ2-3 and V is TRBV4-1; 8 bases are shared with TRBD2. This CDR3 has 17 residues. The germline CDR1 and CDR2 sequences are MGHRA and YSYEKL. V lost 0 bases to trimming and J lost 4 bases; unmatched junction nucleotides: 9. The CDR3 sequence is CASSQEGVARGADTQYF. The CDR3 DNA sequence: TGCGCCAGCAGCCAAGAGGGGGTTGCGCGGGGGGCAGATACGCAGTATTTT.

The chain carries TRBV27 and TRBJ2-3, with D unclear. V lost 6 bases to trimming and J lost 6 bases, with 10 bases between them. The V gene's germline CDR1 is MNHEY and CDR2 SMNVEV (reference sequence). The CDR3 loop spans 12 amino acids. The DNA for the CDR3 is TGTGCCAGCAGACAGAGGTTGGATACGCAGTATTTT. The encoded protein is CASRQRLDTQYF.

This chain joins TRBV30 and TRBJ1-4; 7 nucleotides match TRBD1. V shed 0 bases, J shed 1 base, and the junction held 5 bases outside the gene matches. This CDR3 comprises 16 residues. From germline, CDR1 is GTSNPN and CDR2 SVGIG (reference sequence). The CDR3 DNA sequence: TGTGCCTGGAGTGTCGACAGGGCCGGAACTAATGAAAAACTGTTTTTT. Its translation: CAWSVDRAGTNEKLFF.

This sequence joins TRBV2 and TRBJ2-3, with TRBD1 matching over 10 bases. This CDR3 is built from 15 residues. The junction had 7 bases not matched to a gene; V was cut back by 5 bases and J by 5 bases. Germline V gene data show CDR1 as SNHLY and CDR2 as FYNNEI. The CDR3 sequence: CASSPDRGPQDTQYF. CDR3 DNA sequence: TGTGCCAGCAGTCCCGACAGGGGGCCACAAGATACGCAGTATTTT.

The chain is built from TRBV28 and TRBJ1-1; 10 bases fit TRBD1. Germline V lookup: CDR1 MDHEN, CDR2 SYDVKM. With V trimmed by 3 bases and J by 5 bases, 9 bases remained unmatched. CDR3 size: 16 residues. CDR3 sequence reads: CASSFRQGATGTEAFF. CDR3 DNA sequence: TGTGCCAGCAGTTTCCGACAGGGGGCCACGGGGACTGAAGCTTTCTTT. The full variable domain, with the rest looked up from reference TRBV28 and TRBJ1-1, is DVKVTQSSRYLVKRTGEKVFLECVQDMDHENMFWYRQDPGLGLRLIYFSYDVKMKEKGDIPEGYSVSREKKERFSLILESASTNQTSMYLCASSFRQGATGTEAFFGQGTRLTVV.

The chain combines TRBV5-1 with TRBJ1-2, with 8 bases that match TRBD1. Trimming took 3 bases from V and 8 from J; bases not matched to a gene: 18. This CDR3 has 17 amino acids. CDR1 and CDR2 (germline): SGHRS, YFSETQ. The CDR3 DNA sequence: TGCGCCAGCAGCTCCATTACCCCCCCTCAGGGGGCGGGAGGCTACACCTTC. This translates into CASSSITPPQGAGGYTF. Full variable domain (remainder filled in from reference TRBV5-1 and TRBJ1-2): KAGVTQTPRYLIKTRGQQVTLSCSPISGHRSVSWYQQTPGQGLQFLFEYFSETQRNKGNFPGRFSGRQFSNSRSEMNVSTLELGDSALYLCASSSITPPQGAGGYTFGSGTRLTVV.

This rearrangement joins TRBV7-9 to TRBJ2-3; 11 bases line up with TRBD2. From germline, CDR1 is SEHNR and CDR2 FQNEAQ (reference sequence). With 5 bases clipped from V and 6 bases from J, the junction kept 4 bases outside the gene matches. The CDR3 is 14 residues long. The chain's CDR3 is CASSQTSGADTQYF. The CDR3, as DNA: TGTGCCAGCAGCCAGACTAGCGGGGCCGATACGCAGTATTTT.

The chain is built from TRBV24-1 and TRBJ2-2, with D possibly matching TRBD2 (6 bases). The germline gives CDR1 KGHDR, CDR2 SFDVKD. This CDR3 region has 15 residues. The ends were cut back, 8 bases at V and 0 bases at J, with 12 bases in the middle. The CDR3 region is CATKAGPPNTGELFF. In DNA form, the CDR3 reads TGTGCCACCAAGGCGGGACCGCCGAACACCGGGGAGCTGTTTTTT.

The CDR3 sequence is CASSQERGIGNQPQHF. DNA of the CDR3: TGCGCCAGCAGCCAAGAGAGGGGCATCGGCAATCAGCCCCAGCATTTT. This chain uses TRBV4-3 with TRBJ1-5, with D possibly being TRBD1 (5 bases). Germline lookup yields CDR1 LGHNA and CDR2 YSLEER. V shed 0 bases and J shed 2 bases, with 11 bases lying between them. The CDR3 totals 16 residues.

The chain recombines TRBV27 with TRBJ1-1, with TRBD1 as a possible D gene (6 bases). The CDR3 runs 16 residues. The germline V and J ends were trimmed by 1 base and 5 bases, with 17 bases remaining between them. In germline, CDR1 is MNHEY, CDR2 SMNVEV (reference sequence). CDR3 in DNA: TGTGCCAGCAGTTTATTGGGGGCGTCCCTGGGAACTGAAGCTTTCTTT. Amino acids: CASSLLGASLGTEAFF.

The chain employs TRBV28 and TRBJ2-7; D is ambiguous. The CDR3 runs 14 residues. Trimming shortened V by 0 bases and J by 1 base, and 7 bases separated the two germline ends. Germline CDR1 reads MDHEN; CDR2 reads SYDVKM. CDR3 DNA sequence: TGTGCCAGCAGTTTATGGGCTGATTCCTACGAGCAGTACTTC. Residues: CASSLWADSYEQYF.

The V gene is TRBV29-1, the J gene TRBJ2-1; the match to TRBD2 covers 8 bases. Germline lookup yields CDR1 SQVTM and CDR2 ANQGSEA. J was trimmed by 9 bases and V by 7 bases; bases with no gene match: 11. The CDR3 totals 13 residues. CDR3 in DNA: TGCAGCGCCGGGGGGGGATCCCAGGGTGAGCAGTTCTTC. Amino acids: CSAGGGSQGEQFF.